This TCR beta chain was found in a study of blood T cell repertoires in COVID-19. About the study: T cells, B-cell-depleted T cells, or PBMCs supplied cDNA or gDNA.

Original processing notes: The assay estimated nucleated cells by amplifying reference gene primers. Sequenced by immunoSEQ multiplex PCR; TCRdb stores in-frame clones only, minus some. The V and J calls and the clone size are those of that table, but D and trimming were determined from the DNA. Here the sample spans roughly 200,000 clones, over 75% being singletons. V shed 6 bases, J shed 3 bases, and the junction held 8 bases outside the gene matches. The CDR3 has 15 amino acids. Germline V gives CDR1 MNHEY, CDR2 SVGEGT. The sample was peripheral blood. This sequence was found in a man aged 55 to 69 with acute or convalescent COVID-19. This chain joins TRBV6-2 or TRBV6-3 and TRBJ2-5; 9 bases match TRBD1. The CDR3 DNA follows: TGTGCCAGCAGCAATAACAGGGGGCAGGAAGAGACCCAGTACTTC. Residues: CASSNNRGQEETQYF.